This T cell receptor beta chain came from a study of CD8 T cells in Susac syndrome. Study details: The sequenced Susac syndrome patients comprised 5 or 6 with active disease and about eight in remission. General study points: The CD4+ T cell repertoires in Susac syndrome did not show any clonal expansion. The authors acknowledged that their TCR sequencing and HLA analysis involved a relatively small number of individuals.

Random hexamers served to reverse transcribe about 0.45 to 1 ug RNA. Amplification of TCR beta CDR3 across 54 Vbeta and 13 Jbeta was performed with immunoSEQ multiplex PCR. In TCRdb, the immunoSEQ multiplex PCR reads were re-called with MiXCR into one record per CDR3 protein. The table records 150,000 or so distinct CDR3 sequences, roughly 95% of them present only once. About this clonotype itself: No antigen is known for it.

CDR1 is SGHAT and CDR2 is FQNNGV in the germline V gene. The V end lost 2 bases, the J end lost 2 bases, and 9 bases lay between the germline ends. The CDR3 is made up of 14 amino acids. The receptor was isolated from a human donor with Susac syndrome. Sequenced input: CD4+ T cells from PBMCs. The chain carries TRBV11-2 and TRBJ1-2, with D hard to call. DNA for the CDR3: TGTGCCAGCAGCTTAACGACAAACAACTATGGCTACACCTTC. Protein: CASSLTTNNYGYTF.